This T cell receptor beta chain was observed in a study of T cell repertoires in cytomegalovirus infection. Findings of the study overall: Accumulated public TCR beta family frequency recognized individuals carrying CMV together with the relevant HLA.

This clonotype was observed many times. The antigen is undetermined. TCRdb used MiXCR to reprocess the reads, holding one entry per CDR3 protein. The table lists roughly 320,000 distinct CDR3 sequences, over 7.5% of them singletons. J lost 0 bases, V lost 2 bases, and 3 bases had no gene match. The CDR3 runs 16 residues. Looked up from germline, CDR1 is MDHEN and CDR2 is SYDVKM. The receptor was isolated from a human donor in good health (CMV status not recorded). Some clones in this sample may be carry-over from other donors' samples. Input material: PBMCs. This chain links TRBV28 with TRBJ2-7; TRBD2 matches 11 bases. CDR3: CASSLLAGGFSYEQYF. The CDR3 DNA is TGTGCCAGCAGTTTACTAGCGGGAGGCTTCTCCTACGAGCAGTACTTC. Full variable domain (missing parts from reference TRBV28 and TRBJ2-7): DVKVTQSSRYLVKRTGEKVFLECVQDMDHENMFWYRQDPGLGLRLIYFSYDVKMKEKGDIPEGYSVSREKKERFSLILESASTNQTSMYLCASSLLAGGFSYEQYFGPGTRLTVT.